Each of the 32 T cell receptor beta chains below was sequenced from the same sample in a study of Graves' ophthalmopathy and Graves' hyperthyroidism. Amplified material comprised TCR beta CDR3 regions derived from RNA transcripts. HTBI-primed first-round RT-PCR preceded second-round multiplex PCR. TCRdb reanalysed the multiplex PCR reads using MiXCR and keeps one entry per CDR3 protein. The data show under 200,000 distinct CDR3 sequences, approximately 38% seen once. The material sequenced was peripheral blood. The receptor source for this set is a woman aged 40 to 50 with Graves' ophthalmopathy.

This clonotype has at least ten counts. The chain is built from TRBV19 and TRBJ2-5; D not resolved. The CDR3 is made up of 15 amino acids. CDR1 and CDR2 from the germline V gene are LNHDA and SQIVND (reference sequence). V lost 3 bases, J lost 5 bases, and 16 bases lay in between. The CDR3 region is CASSISKVMIETQYF. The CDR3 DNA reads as TGTGCCAGTAGTATTTCCAAAGTTATGATTGAGACCCAGTACTTC.

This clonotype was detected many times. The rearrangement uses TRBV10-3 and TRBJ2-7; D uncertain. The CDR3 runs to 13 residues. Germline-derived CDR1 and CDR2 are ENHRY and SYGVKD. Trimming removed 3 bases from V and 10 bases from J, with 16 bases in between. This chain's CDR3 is CAISDAAESAQYF. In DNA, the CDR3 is TGTGCCATCAGTGATGCGGCGGAATCCGCCCAGTACTTC.

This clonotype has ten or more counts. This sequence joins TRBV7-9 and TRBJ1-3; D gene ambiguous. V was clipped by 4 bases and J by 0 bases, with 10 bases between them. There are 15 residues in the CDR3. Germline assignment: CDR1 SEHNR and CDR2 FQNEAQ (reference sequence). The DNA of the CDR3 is TGTGCCAGCAGCTATGACCGATACTCTGGAAACACCATATATTTT. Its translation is CASSYDRYSGNTIYF.

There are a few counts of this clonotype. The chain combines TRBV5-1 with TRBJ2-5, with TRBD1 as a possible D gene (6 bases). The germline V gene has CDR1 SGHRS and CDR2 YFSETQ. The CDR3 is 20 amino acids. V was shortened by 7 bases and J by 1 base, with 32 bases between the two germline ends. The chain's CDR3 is CASRPLFLRGTTNTQETQYF. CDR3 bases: TGCGCCAGCCGACCCCTCTTTTTGAGGGGGACCACCAATACCCAAGAGACCCAGTACTTC. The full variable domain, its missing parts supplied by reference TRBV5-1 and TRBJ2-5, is KAGVTQTPRYLIKTRGQQVTLSCSPISGHRSVSWYQQTPGQGLQFLFEYFSETQRNKGNFPGRFSGRQFSNSRSEMNVSTLELGDSALYLCASRPLFLRGTTNTQETQYFGPGTRLLVL.

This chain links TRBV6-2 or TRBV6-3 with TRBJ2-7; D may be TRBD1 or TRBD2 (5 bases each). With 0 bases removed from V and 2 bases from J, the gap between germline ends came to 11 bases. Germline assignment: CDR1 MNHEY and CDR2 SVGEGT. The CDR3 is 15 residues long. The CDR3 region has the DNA TGTGCCAGCAGTTACTCGGGGGACGGTGCCTACGAGCAGTACTTC. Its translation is CASSYSGDGAYEQYF.

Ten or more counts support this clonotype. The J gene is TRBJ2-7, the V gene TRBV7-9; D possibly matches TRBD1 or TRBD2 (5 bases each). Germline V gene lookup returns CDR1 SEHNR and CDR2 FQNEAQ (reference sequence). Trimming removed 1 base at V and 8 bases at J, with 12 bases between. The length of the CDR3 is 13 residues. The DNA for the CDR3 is TGTGCCAGCAGCTTAGAATCAGGGACGAAGCAGTACTTC. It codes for CASSLESGTKQYF.

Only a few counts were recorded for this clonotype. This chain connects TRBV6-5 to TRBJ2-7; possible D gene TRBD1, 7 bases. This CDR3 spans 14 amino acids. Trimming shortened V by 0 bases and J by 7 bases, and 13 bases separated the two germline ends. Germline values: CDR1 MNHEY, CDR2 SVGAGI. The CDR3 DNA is TGTGCCAGCAGTTACTCCGGGACAGCGGGTGAGCAGTACTTC. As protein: CASSYSGTAGEQYF.

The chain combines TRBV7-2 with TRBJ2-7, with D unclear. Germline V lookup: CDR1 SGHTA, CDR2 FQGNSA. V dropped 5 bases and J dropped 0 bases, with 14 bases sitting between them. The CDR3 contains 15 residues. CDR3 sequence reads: CASSPLRLSSYEQYF. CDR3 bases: TGTGCCAGCAGCCCCTTGCGACTGAGCTCCTACGAGCAGTACTTC.

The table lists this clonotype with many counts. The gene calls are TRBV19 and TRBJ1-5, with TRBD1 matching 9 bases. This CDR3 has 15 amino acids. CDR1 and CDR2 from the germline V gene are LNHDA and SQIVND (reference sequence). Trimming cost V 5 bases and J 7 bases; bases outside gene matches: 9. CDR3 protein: CASSGTGGAWQPQHF. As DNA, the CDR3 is TGTGCCAGTAGTGGAACAGGGGGCGCTTGGCAGCCCCAGCATTTT.

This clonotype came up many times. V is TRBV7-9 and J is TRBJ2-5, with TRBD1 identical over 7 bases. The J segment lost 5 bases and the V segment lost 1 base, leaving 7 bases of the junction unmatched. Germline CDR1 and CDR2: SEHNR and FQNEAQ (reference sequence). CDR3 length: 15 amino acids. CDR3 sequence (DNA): TGTGCCAGCAGCTTAGTGAGGGGGCTCGACGAGACCCAGTACTTC. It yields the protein CASSLVRGLDETQYF.

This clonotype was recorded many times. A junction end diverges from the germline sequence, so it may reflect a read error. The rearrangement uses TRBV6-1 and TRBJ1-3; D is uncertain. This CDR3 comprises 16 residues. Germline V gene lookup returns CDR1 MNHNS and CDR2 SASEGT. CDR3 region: CASTNRPAFSGDTIYF. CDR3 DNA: TGTGCCAGCACCAACCGTCCGGCTTTCTCTGGAGACACCATATATTTT.

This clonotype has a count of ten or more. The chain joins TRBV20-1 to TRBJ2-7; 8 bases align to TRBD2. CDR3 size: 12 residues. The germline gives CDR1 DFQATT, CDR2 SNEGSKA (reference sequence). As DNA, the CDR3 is TGCAGCAAGCAGCGGGAGTTCTACGAGCAGTACTTC. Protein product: CSKQREFYEQYF.

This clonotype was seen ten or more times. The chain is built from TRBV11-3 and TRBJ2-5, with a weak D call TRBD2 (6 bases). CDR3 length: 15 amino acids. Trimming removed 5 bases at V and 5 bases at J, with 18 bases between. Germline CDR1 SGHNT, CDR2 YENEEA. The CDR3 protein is CASSLNTGTYETQYF. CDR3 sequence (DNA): TGTGCCAGCAGCCTGAATACCGGGACTTATGAGACCCAGTACTTC.

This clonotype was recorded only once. The CDR3: CASRDAPDRVVAKNIQYF. As DNA, the CDR3 is TGTGCCAGCAGAGACGCTCCGGACAGGGTAGTTGCCAAAAACATTCAGTACTTC. The V and J genes are TRBV6-2 or TRBV6-3 and TRBJ2-4; 8 positions match TRBD1. From germline, CDR1 is MNHEY and CDR2 SVGEGT. J gave up 1 base and V 6 bases, and 14 bases lay outside the gene matches. This CDR3 comprises 18 residues.

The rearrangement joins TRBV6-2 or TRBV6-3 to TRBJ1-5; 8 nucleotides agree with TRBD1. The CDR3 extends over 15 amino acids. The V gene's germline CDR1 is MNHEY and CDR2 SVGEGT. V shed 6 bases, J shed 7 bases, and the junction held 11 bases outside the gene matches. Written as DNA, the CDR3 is TGTGCCAGCAGGCTAACAGGGGGTGGAGGACAGCCCCAGCATTTT. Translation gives CASRLTGGGGQPQHF.

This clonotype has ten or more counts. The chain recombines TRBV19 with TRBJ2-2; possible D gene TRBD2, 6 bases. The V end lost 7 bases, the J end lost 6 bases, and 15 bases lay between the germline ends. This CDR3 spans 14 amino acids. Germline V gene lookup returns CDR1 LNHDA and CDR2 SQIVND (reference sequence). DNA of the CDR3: TGTGCCAGTATTGTGAGACCGGGGGCCGGGGAGCTGTTTTTT. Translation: CASIVRPGAGELFF.

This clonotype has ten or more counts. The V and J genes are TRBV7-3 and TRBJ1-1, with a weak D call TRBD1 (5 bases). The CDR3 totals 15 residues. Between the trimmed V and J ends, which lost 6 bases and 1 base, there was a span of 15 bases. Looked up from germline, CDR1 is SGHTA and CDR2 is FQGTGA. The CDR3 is CASSSGGWGNTEAFF. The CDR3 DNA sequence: TGTGCCAGCAGTTCTGGGGGGTGGGGGAACACTGAAGCTTTCTTT.

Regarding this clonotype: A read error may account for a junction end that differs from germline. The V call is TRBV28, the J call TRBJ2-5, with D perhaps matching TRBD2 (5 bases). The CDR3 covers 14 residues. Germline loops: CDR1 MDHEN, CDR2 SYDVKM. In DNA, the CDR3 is TGTGCCAGCAGTTTACGGGGATGGCAAGAGACCCGGTACTTC. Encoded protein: CASSLRGWQETRYF.

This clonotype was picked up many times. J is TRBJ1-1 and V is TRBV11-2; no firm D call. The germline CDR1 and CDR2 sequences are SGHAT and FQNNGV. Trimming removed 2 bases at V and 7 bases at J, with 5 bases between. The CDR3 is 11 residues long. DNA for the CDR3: TGTGCCAGCAGCTTAACAGTTGAAGCTTTCTTT. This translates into CASSLTVEAFF. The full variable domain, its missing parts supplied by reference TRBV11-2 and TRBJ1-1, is EAGVAQSPRYKIIEKRQSVAFWCNPISGHATLYWYQQILGQGPKLLIQFQNNGVVDDSQLPKDRFSAERLKGVDSTLKIQPAKLEDSAVYLCASSLTVEAFFGQGTRLTVV.

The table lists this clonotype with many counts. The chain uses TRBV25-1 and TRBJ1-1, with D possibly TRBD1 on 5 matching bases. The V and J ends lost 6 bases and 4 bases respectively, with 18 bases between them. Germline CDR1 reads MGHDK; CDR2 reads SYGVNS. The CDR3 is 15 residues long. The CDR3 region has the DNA TGTGCCAGCAGACCACCATCGGGGGGGTTCACTGAAGCTTTCTTT. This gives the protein CASRPPSGGFTEAFF.

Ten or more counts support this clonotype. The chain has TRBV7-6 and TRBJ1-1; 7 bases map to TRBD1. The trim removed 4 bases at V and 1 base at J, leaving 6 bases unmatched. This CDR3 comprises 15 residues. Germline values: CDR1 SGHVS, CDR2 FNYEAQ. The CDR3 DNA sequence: TGTGCCAGCAGCTCAGTGGACAGGCCGAACACTGAAGCTTTCTTT. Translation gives CASSSVDRPNTEAFF.

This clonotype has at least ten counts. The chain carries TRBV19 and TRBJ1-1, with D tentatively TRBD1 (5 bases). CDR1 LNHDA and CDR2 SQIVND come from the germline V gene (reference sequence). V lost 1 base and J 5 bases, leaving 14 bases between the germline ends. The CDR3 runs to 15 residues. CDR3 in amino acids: CASSIATAGRTEAFF. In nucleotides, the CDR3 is TGTGCCAGTAGTATAGCGACCGCAGGGCGGACTGAAGCTTTCTTT.

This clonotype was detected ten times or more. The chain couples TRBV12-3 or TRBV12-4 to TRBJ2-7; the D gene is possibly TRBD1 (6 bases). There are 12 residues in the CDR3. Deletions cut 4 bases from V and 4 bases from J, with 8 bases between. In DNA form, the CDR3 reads TGTGCCAGCAGTTGGACAGTATACGAGCAGTACTTC. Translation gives CASSWTVYEQYF.

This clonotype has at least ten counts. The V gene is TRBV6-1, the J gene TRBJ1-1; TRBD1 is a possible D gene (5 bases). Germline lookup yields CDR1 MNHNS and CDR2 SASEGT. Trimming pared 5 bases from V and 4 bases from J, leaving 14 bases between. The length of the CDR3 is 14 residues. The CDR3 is CASSRITGFTEAFF. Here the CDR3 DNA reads TGTGCCAGCAGTCGAATCACAGGTTTCACTGAAGCTTTCTTT.

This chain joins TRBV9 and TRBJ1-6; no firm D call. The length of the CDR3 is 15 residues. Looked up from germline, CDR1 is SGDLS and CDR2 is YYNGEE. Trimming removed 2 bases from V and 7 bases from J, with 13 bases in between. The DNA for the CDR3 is TGTGCCAGCAGCGTGGACTTAACGGGGAATTCACCCCTCCACTTT. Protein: CASSVDLTGNSPLHF.

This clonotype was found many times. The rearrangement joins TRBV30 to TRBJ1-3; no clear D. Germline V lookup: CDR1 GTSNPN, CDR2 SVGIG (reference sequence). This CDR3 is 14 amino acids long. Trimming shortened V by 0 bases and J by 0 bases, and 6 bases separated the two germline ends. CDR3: CAWSVSGSGNTIYF. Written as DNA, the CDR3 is TGTGCCTGGAGTGTTTCTGGCTCTGGAAACACCATATATTTT.

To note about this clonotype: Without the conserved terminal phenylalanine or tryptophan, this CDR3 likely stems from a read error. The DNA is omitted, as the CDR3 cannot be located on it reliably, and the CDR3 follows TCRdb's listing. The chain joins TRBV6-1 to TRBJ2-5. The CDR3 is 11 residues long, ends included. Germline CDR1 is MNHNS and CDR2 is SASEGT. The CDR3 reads CASSEALPKEI.

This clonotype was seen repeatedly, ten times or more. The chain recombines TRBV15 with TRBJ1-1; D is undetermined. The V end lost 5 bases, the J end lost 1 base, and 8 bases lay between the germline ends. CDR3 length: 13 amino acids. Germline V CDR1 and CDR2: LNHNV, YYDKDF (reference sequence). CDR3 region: CATSLTGNTEAFF. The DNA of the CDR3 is TGTGCCACCAGCCTCACTGGGAACACTGAAGCTTTCTTT.

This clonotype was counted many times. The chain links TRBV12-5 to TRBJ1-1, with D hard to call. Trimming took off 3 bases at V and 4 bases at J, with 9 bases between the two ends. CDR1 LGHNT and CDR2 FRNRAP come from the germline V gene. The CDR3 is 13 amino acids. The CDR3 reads CASGFQVGTEAFF. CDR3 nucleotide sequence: TGTGCTAGTGGTTTTCAGGTAGGCACTGAAGCTTTCTTT.

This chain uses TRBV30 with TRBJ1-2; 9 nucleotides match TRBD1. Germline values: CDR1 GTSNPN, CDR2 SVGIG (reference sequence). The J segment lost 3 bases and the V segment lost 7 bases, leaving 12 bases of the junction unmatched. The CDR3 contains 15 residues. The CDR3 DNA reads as TGTGCCTTTCGGAAGAGGGACAGGGAGTACTATGGCTACACCTTC. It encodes CAFRKRDREYYGYTF.

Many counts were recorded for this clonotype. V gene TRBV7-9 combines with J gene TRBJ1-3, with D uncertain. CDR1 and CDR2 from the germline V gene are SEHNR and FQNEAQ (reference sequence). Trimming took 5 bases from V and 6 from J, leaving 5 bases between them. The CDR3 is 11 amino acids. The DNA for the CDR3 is TGTGCCAGCAGCCCCGAAAACACCATATATTTT. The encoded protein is CASSPENTIYF. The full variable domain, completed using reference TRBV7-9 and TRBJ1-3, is DTGVSQNPRHKITKRGQNVTFRCDPISEHNRLYWYRQTLGQGPEFLTYFQNEAQLEKSRLLSDRFSAERPKGSFSTLEIQRTEQGDSAMYLCASSPENTIYFGEGSWLTVV.

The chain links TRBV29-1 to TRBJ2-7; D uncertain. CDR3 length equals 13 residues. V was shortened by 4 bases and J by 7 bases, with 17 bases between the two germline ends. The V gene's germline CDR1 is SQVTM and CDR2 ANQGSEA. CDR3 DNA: TGCAGCGTTGCCCTATCCTCTGGTAGGGAGCAGTACTTC. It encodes CSVALSSGREQYF.